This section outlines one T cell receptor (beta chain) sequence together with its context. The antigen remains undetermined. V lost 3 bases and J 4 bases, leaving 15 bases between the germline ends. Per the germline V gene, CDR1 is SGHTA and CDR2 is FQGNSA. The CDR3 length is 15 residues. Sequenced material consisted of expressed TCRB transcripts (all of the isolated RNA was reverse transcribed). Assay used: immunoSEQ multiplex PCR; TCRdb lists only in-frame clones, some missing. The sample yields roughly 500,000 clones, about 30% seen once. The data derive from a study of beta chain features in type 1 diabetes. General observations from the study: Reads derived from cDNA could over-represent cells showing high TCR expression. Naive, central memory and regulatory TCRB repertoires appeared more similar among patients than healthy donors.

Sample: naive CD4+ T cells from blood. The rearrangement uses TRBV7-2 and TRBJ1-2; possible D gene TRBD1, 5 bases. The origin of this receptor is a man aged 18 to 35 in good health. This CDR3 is CASSLTRETAYGYTF. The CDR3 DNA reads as TGTGCCAGCAGCTTGACCAGGGAGACAGCCTATGGCTACACCTTC.